Listed here are 11 T cell receptor beta chains from one sample, sequenced in a study of blood T cell repertoires in COVID-19. The protocol was immunoSEQ multiplex PCR, while the TCRdb copy is restricted to in-frame clones and leaves out a portion. The sample yields under 15,000 clones, approximately 80% seen once. The sequenced material came from peripheral blood. These receptors were taken from a man between 40 and 49 years old with active or convalescent COVID-19.

This chain uses TRBV7-2 with TRBJ1-2; 7 positions match TRBD1. Germline CDR1 and CDR2: SGHTA and FQGNSA. This CDR3 spans 14 amino acids. After removal of 5 bases from V and 7 bases from J, the junction contained 10 bases not matched to a gene. CDR3 in amino acids: CASSIRDSGVGYTF. The CDR3 coding sequence is TGTGCCAGCAGCATCCGGGACAGTGGGGTTGGCTACACCTTC. The complete variable domain, with remaining parts taken from reference TRBV7-2 and TRBJ1-2, reads GAGVSQSPSNKVTEKGKDVELRCDPISGHTALYWYRQSLGQGLEFLIYFQGNSAPDKSGLPSDRFSAERTGGSVSTLTIQRTQQEDSAVYLCASSIRDSGVGYTFGSGTRLTVV.

This rearrangement joins TRBV4-1 to TRBJ1-5, with a weak D call TRBD1 (6 bases). The V end was cut by 6 bases, the J end by 6 bases, with 12 bases between. The CDR3 spans 13 residues. Germline loops: CDR1 MGHRA, CDR2 YSYEKL. Here the CDR3 reads CASRAGAGQPQHF. The CDR3, as DNA: TGCGCCAGCAGGGCGGGGGCGGGTCAGCCCCAGCATTTT.

The V call is TRBV3-1 (or the pseudogene TRBV3-2), the J call TRBJ1-2; 9 bases are shared with TRBD1. This CDR3 has 15 residues. Per the germline V gene, CDR1 is LGHDT and CDR2 is YNNKEL (reference sequence). V gave up 0 bases and J gave up 6 bases; unmatched junction bases: 5. Here the CDR3 reads CASSQDWRDRDGYTF. CDR3 DNA: TGTGCCAGCAGCCAAGATTGGAGGGACAGGGATGGCTACACCTTC.

The chain joins TRBV11-2 to TRBJ2-2, with 10 bases identical to TRBD2. Per germline, CDR1 SGHAT and CDR2 FQNNGV. The V and J ends lost 2 bases and 6 bases, in that order; junction bases with no gene match: 9. The CDR3 length is 17 residues. The CDR3 is CASSLIRGLAVSGELFF. The CDR3 DNA sequence: TGTGCCAGCAGCTTAATCCGTGGACTAGCGGTGTCCGGGGAGCTGTTTTTT.

The chain employs TRBV2 and TRBJ2-1; 13 positions match TRBD2. Trimming removed 4 bases from V and 9 bases from J; junction bases left unmatched: 9. The germline gives CDR1 SNHLY, CDR2 FYNNEI. The CDR3 loop spans 16 amino acids. Here the CDR3 reads CASSAQGLAGDREQFF. CDR3 DNA: TGTGCCAGCAGTGCCCAAGGACTAGCGGGAGACCGTGAGCAGTTCTTC.

This clone was counted only a few times. This chain joins TRBV29-1 and TRBJ2-3, with D possibly TRBD1 on 6 matching bases. This CDR3 has 13 amino acids. V was cut by 5 bases and J by 3 bases, with 12 bases left in between. CDR1 and CDR2 from the germline V gene are SQVTM and ANQGSEA. As DNA, the CDR3 is TGCAGCGTTCGTACCACAGGGACAGATACGCAGTATTTT. Protein sequence: CSVRTTGTDTQYF.

The gene calls are TRBV25-1 and TRBJ2-7; 8 bases match TRBD1. This CDR3 region has 14 residues. V lost 7 bases and J lost 2; bases outside the gene matches: 7. The germline V gene encodes CDR1 MGHDK and CDR2 SYGVNS. The CDR3 protein is CASTPGQAAYEQYF. DNA for the CDR3: TGTGCCAGCACCCCGGGACAGGCCGCCTACGAGCAGTACTTC.

The V gene is TRBV7-3, the J gene TRBJ2-7; D might be TRBD2 (6 bases). Looked up from germline, CDR1 is SGHTA and CDR2 is FQGTGA. The CDR3 has 13 residues. With 5 bases removed from V and 5 bases from J, the gap between germline ends came to 13 bases. The CDR3 DNA follows: TGTGCCAGCAGCCCAGCCGCGGGGAACGAGCAGTACTTC. Translated: CASSPAAGNEQYF.

This clone appeared a few times. The chain uses TRBV24-1 and TRBJ2-7; 7 bases fit TRBD1. The CDR3 is 15 amino acids. Trimming cost V 2 bases and J 5 bases; bases outside gene matches: 8. Germline V gene lookup returns CDR1 KGHDR and CDR2 SFDVKD. The CDR3 region has the DNA TGTGCCACCAGTGATTCGACAGGGTTGCTGGACGAGCAGTACTTC. Translated: CATSDSTGLLDEQYF.

J is TRBJ1-3 and V is TRBV11-3; 7 bases are shared with TRBD1. The trim removed 2 bases at V and 0 bases at J, leaving 1 base unmatched. CDR3 length: 15 amino acids. In germline, CDR1 is SGHNT, CDR2 YENEEA. The CDR3 DNA follows: TGTGCCAGCAGCTTACAGGGGGGCTCTGGAAACACCATATATTTT. Its protein is CASSLQGGSGNTIYF. Full variable domain (outside the CDR3, taken from reference TRBV11-3 and TRBJ1-3): EAGVVQSPRYKIIEKKQPVAFWCNPISGHNTLYWYLQNLGQGPELLIRYENEEAVDDSQLPKDRFSAERLKGVDSTLKIQPAELGDSAVYLCASSLQGGSGNTIYFGEGSWLTVV.

The chain recombines TRBV6-5 with TRBJ2-7; 13 bases line up with TRBD2. The CDR3 has 13 residues. The germline V gene has CDR1 MNHEY and CDR2 SVGAGI. J was trimmed by 4 bases and V by 6 bases; bases with no gene match: 0. The CDR3 coding sequence is TGTGCCAGCAGACTAGCGGGAGGGTACGAGCAGTACTTC. Translating gives CASRLAGGYEQYF.